The present entry profiles one TCR beta chain with its context. Its antigen remains unidentified. This sample is part of a study of PD-L1 blockade in urothelial cancer. At the level of the study: Patients commenced intravenous atezolizumab, 1,200 mg every 3 weeks, in 2014. Overall study results and limits: Blood clones associated with the tumor expanded more at 3 weeks in durable-benefit patients.

Repertoires were generated with immunoSEQ multiplex PCR, while TCRdb's copy carries only in-frame clones and drops some. Of around 1,800 clones in the sample, around a third are singletons; the top ten hold approximately 11%. Urothelial carcinoma in patients was locally advanced or metastatic. Trimming left V 5 bases short and J 10 bases short, with 17 bases between. This CDR3 spans 13 amino acids. CDR1 and CDR2 (germline): MDHEN, SYDVKM. The clonotype was recovered from a man aged 45-65 years with urothelial cancer. J is TRBJ1-1 and V is TRBV28; tentatively, D is TRBD1 (5 bases). The source was tumor tissue, collected before atezolizumab (anti-PD-L1) treatment. The CDR3 DNA sequence: TGTGCCAGCAGTAAAGGAGGGGTACGAGGAGCTTTCTTT. It translates to CASSKGGVRGAFF. Based on the CDR3 plus reference TRBV28 and TRBJ1-1, the full variable domain is DVKVTQSSRYLVKRTGEKVFLECVQDMDHENMFWYRQDPGLGLRLIYFSYDVKMKEKGDIPEGYSVSREKKERFSLILESASTNQTSMYLCASSKGGVRGAFFGQGTRLTVV.